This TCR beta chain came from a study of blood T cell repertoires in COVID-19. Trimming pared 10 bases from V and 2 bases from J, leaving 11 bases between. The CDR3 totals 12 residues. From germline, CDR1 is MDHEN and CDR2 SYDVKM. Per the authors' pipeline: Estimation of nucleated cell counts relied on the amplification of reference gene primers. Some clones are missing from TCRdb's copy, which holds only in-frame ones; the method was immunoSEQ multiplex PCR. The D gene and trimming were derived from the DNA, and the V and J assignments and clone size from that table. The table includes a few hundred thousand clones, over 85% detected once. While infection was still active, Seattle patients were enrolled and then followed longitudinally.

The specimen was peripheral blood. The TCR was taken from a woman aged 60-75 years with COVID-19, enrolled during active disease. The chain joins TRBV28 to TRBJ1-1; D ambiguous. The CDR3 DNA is TGTGCCACCGTTCGAGGTAACACTGAAGCTTTCTTT. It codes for CATVRGNTEAFF.